The 19 T cell receptor beta chains listed next were all sequenced from one sample in a study of molecular identifiers for immune sequencing clone quantification. TCRdb reanalysed the PCR reads using MiXCR and keeps one entry per CDR3 protein. The data show 80,000 to 130,000 distinct CDR3 sequences, 36% seen once. Sequencing was performed on naive CD8+ T cells from blood, with Jurkat cell RNA spiked in. The subset denotes: FACS-sorted CD8+CD4-CCR7+CD45RA+ naive T cells. Source of these receptors: a human donor in good health. Some libraries in this study had Jurkat cell RNA spiked in.

Remarks on this clonotype: A single base separates this from a much larger clone, so it may be a read error. This chain connects TRBV20-1 to TRBJ2-3, with 7 positions matching TRBD1. The germline gives CDR1 DFQATT, CDR2 SNEGSKA (reference sequence). Losses at the gene ends were 5 bases for V and 2 bases for J; bases not matched to a gene: 7. CDR3 length equals 14 residues. CDR3 protein: CSAAPGQSTDTQYF. Here the CDR3 DNA reads TGCAGTGCTGCTCCGGGACAGTCCACAGATACGCAGTATTTT.

This clonotype has just a few counts. The J gene is TRBJ2-2, the V gene TRBV12-3 or TRBV12-4; 7 bases match TRBD1. V gave up 7 bases and J gave up 4 bases; unmatched junction bases: 6. The CDR3 runs to 14 residues. This CDR3 is CASTQDRFTGELFF. In DNA, the CDR3 is TGTGCCAGCACCCAGGACAGGTTCACCGGGGAGCTGTTTTTT.

To note about this clonotype: A single base separates this from a much larger clone, so it may be a read error. The chain links TRBV5-4 to TRBJ2-5; 7 bases are shared with TRBD2. Germline CDR1 is SGHNT and CDR2 is YYREEE (reference sequence). This CDR3 comprises 15 residues. With 7 bases clipped from V and 2 bases from J, the junction kept 11 bases outside the gene matches. The DNA for the CDR3 is TGTGCCAGCTGCCGGAGCGGGACCCTTCAAGAGACCCAGTACTTC. Protein product: CASCRSGTLQETQYF.

The genes are TRBV5-6 and TRBJ1-2, with D tentatively TRBD1 (5 bases). Germline V gene lookup returns CDR1 SGHDT and CDR2 YYEEEE. The CDR3 contains 12 residues. V gave up 2 bases and J gave up 5 bases, with 7 bases separating them. For the CDR3, the DNA is TGTGCCAGCAGCTTATGGGGGTATGGCTACACCTTC. As protein: CASSLWGYGYTF.

This clonotype was counted ten times or more. This chain links TRBV5-4 with TRBJ2-7, with a possible D match to TRBD2 (6 bases). The germline CDR1 and CDR2 sequences are SGHNT and YYREEE (reference sequence). This CDR3 spans 14 amino acids. Trimming left V 0 bases short and J 6 bases short, with 13 bases between. CDR3 coding DNA: TGTGCCAGCAGCTTGGAATCTAGCGCGAGCGAGCAGTACTTC. It encodes CASSLESSASEQYF.

A word on this clonotype: A much larger clone differs from this one at a single base, so this may be a read error. The V and J genes are TRBV7-9 and TRBJ2-3, with 9 bases matching TRBD2. Per germline, CDR1 SEHNR and CDR2 FQNEAQ (reference sequence). This CDR3 is 15 amino acids long. The trim removed 5 bases at V and 2 bases at J, leaving 5 bases unmatched. The chain's CDR3 is CASSQGLANTDTQYF. For the CDR3, the DNA is TGTGCCAGCAGCCAGGGACTAGCCAACACAGATACGCAGTATTTT.

This clonotype was seen more than once but under ten times. V usage is TRBV7-9 and J usage is TRBJ2-5, with a weak D call TRBD2 (5 bases). V was pared by 6 bases and J by 1 base, with 18 bases between. The CDR3 is 16 amino acids. Per the germline V gene, CDR1 is SEHNR and CDR2 is FQNEAQ (reference sequence). Here the CDR3 reads CASSTGIWGTQETQYF. The CDR3 bases are TGTGCCAGCAGTACCGGGATTTGGGGAACCCAAGAGACCCAGTACTTC. Full variable domain (outside the CDR3, taken from reference TRBV7-9 and TRBJ2-5): DTGVSQNPRHKITKRGQNVTFRCDPISEHNRLYWYRQTLGQGPEFLTYFQNEAQLEKSRLLSDRFSAERPKGSFSTLEIQRTEQGDSAMYLCASSTGIWGTQETQYFGPGTRLLVL.

The table lists this clonotype with many counts. The chain carries TRBV28 and TRBJ2-7; D gene unclear. The CDR3 is 11 amino acids. The germline gives CDR1 MDHEN, CDR2 SYDVKM. V dropped 6 bases and J dropped 6 bases, with 9 bases sitting between them. The CDR3 spells CASSPGLEQYF. The DNA of the CDR3 is TGTGCCAGCAGCCCGGGTCTCGAGCAGTACTTC.

There are a few counts of this clonotype. J is TRBJ2-7 and V is TRBV28, with D tentatively TRBD1 or TRBD2 (5 bases each). V was pared by 8 bases and J by 2 bases, with 10 bases between. The CDR3 length is 12 residues. The V gene's germline CDR1 is MDHEN and CDR2 SYDVKM. The CDR3 sequence: CASRGRTYEQYF. CDR3 DNA: TGTGCCAGCCGGGGCAGAACCTACGAGCAGTACTTC.

The gene calls are TRBV28 and TRBJ1-4; no reliable D call. The CDR3 runs to 19 residues. Germline CDR1 is MDHEN and CDR2 is SYDVKM. The V end lost 6 bases, the J end lost 0 bases, and 23 bases lay between the germline ends. The CDR3: CASSSFRAGLGTTNEKLFF. The DNA for the CDR3 is TGTGCCAGCAGCTCTTTTCGGGCCGGACTAGGGACAACTAATGAAAAACTGTTTTTT.

The table lists this clonotype with many counts. The chain uses TRBV28 and TRBJ1-6, with 7 positions matching TRBD1. The germline V gene encodes CDR1 MDHEN and CDR2 SYDVKM. The CDR3 loop spans 15 amino acids. J gave up 1 base and V 6 bases, and 3 bases lay outside the gene matches. CDR3 protein: CASSPTGSYNSPLHF. As DNA, the CDR3 is TGTGCCAGCAGCCCGACAGGGTCCTATAATTCACCCCTCCACTTT.

As concerns this clonotype: Since a much larger clone is just one base distant, this may be a read error. CDR3 amino acids: CASSLDLEQPQHF. The CDR3 DNA reads TGCGCCAGCAGCCTTGATTTGGAACAGCCCCAGCATTTT. The chain links TRBV5-1 to TRBJ1-5; D unclear. V was trimmed by 4 bases and J by 7 bases, leaving 12 bases between them. This CDR3 is 13 amino acids long. Germline V gene sequence: CDR1 SGHRS, CDR2 YFSETQ.

This clonotype has ten or more counts. The V gene is TRBV4-1, the J gene TRBJ2-7; TRBD1 might be the D (6 bases). The ends were cut back, 3 bases at V and 2 bases at J, with 11 bases in the middle. The CDR3 has 14 amino acids. Germline CDR1 MGHRA, CDR2 YSYEKL. CDR3 sequence (DNA): TGCGCCAGCAGCCAGGGGGCGGAGGCCTACGAGCAGTACTTC. It specifies CASSQGAEAYEQYF.

This chain connects TRBV14 to TRBJ2-4; D unresolved. The germline CDR1 and CDR2 sequences are SGHDN and FVKESK. This CDR3 has 15 amino acids. Trimming pared 0 bases from V and 7 bases from J, leaving 13 bases between. CDR3 loop: CASSQDRYYRNIQYF. CDR3 DNA: TGTGCCAGCAGCCAAGATCGGTATTATCGGAACATTCAGTACTTC.

This clonotype turned up a few times. CDR3 sequence: CASSYGGQPQHF. CDR3 bases: TGTGCCAGTAGTTACGGGGGACAGCCCCAGCATTTT. V usage is TRBV19 and J usage is TRBJ1-5; possibly TRBD1 for D (5 bases). The CDR3 extends over 12 amino acids. V was trimmed by 5 bases and J by 7 bases, leaving 9 bases between them. Germline V gene data show CDR1 as LNHDA and CDR2 as SQIVND (reference sequence).

The chain carries TRBV7-6 and TRBJ2-7, with unresolved D. CDR1 and CDR2 from the germline V gene are SGHVS and FNYEAQ. V lost 8 bases and J 1 base, leaving 9 bases between the germline ends. There are 12 residues in the CDR3. The chain's CDR3 is CASSSLSYEQYF. The CDR3 nucleotides read TGTGCCAGCTCCAGTCTGTCCTACGAGCAGTACTTC.

The chain has TRBV28 and TRBJ2-1; 8 bases line up with TRBD2. Per germline, CDR1 MDHEN and CDR2 SYDVKM. Germline trimming cut 2 bases from V and 6 bases from J; bases unmatched to any gene: 3. The CDR3 totals 14 residues. CDR3 sequence: CASSLGTSSNEQFF. The CDR3 nucleotides read TGTGCCAGCAGTTTAGGGACTAGTTCCAATGAGCAGTTCTTC.

This sequence joins TRBV20-1 and TRBJ2-7; D is undetermined. Germline CDR1 DFQATT, CDR2 SNEGSKA (reference sequence). The germline V and J ends were trimmed by 2 bases and 0 bases, with 8 bases remaining between them. This CDR3 spans 13 amino acids. The chain's CDR3 is CSARQESSYEQYF. CDR3 coding DNA: TGCAGTGCTAGACAGGAGAGCTCCTACGAGCAGTACTTC.

This clonotype was detected only a few times. This rearrangement joins TRBV27 to TRBJ2-3; D may correspond to TRBD1 or TRBD2 (5 bases each). Germline loops: CDR1 MNHEY, CDR2 SMNVEV (reference sequence). The CDR3 spans 13 residues. V shed 6 bases and J shed 2 bases, with 9 bases lying between them. This chain's CDR3 is CASSLGVTDTQYF. The CDR3 DNA follows: TGTGCCAGCAGCTTGGGGGTCACAGATACGCAGTATTTT.